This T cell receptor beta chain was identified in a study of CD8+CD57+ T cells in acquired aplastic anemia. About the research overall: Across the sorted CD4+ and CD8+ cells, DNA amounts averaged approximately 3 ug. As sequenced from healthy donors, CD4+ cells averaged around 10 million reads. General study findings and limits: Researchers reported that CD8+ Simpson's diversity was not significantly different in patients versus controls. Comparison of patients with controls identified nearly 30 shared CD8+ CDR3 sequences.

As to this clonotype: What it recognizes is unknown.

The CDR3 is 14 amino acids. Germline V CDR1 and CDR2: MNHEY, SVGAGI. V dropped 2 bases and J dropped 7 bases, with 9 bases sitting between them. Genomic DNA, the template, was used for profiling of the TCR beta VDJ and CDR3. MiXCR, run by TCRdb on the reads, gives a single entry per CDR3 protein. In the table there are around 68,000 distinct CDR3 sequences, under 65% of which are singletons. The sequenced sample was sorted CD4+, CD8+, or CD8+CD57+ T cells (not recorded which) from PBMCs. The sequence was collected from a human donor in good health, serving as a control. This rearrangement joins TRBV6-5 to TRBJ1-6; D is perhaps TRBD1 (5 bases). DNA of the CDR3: TGTGCCAGCAGTTACAGGGCAGGGAATTCACCCCTCCACTTT. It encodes CASSYRAGNSPLHF.